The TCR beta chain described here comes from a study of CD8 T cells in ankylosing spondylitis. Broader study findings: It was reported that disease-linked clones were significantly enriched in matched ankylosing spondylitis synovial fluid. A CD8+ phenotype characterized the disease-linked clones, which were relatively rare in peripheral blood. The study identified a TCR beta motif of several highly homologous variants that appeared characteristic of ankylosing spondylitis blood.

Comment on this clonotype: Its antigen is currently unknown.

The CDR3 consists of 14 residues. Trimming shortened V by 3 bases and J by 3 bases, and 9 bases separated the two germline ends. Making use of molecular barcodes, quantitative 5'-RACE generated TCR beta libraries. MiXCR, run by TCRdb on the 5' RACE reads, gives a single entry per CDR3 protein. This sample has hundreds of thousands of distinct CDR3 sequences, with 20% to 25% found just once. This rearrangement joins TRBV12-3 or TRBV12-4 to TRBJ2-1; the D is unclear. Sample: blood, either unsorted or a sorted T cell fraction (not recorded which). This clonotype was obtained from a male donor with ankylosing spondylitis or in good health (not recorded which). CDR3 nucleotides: TGTGCCAGCAGTTTTTCGGAGAACTACAATGAGCAGTTCTTC. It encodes CASSFSENYNEQFF.